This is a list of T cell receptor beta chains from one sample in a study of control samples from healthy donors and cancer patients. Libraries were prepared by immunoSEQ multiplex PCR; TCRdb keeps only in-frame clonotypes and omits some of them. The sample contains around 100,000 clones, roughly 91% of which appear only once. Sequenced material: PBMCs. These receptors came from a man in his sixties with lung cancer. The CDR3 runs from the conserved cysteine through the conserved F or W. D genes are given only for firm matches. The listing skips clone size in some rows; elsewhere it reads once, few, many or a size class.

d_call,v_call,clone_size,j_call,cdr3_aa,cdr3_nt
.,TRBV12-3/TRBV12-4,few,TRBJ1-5,CASSRSNQPQHF,TGTGCCAGCAGCCGTAGCAATCAGCCCCAGCATTTT
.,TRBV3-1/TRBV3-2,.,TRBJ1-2,CASSPLRDTSYGYTF,TGTGCCAGCAGCCCGTTACGGGACACTAGCTATGGCTACACCTTC
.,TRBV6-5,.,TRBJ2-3,CASSPAPFNTQYF,TGTGCCAGCAGTCCTGCCCCTTTTAATACGCAGTATTTT
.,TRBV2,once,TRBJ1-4,CASSGAASLNEKLFF,TGTGCCAGCAGCGGGGCCGCGTCCTTAAATGAAAAACTGTTTTTT
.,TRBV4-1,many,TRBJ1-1,CASSPEKGKNTEAFF,TGCGCCAGCAGCCCTGAGAAAGGCAAGAACACTGAAGCTTTCTTT
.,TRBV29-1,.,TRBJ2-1,CSVEGGGEQFF,TGCAGCGTTGAGGGCGGCGGTGAGCAGTTCTTC
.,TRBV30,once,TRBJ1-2,CAWSTWDYGYTF,TGTGCCTGGAGTACCTGGGACTATGGCTACACCTTC
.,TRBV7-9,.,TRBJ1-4,CASSPNGYFPGELFF,TGTGCCAGCAGTCCAAACGGCTACTTCCCTGGAGAACTGTTTTTT
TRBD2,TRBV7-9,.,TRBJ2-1,CASSPKRDSYNEQFF,TGTGCCAGCAGCCCCAAGCGGGACTCCTACAATGAGCAGTTCTTC
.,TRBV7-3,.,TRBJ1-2,CASSLETYGYTF,TGTGCCAGCAGCTTGGAAACCTATGGCTACACCTTC
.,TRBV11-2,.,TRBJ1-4,CASSMDGRGTNEKLFF,TGTGCCAGCAGCATGGATGGACGCGGAACTAATGAAAAACTGTTTTTT
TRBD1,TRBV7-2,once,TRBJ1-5,CASSLAGTGYQPQHF,TGTGCCAGCAGCTTAGCGGGGACAGGGTATCAGCCCCAGCATTTT
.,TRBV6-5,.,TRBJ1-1,CASSYLARAEAFF,TGTGCCAGCAGTTACCTTGCGAGGGCTGAAGCTTTCTTT
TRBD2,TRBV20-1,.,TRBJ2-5,CSASPRTSGGAAETQYF,TGCAGTGCTAGTCCCCGGACTAGCGGGGGGGCGGCAGAGACCCAGTACTTC
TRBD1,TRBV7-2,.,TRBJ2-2,CASSEPGQGKRELFF,TGTGCCAGCAGCGAGCCGGGACAGGGAAAGAGGGAGCTGTTTTTT
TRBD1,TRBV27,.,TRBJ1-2,CASSLMGQRYGYTF,TGTGCCAGCAGTTTAATGGGACAGCGGTATGGCTACACCTTC
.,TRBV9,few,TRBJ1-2,CASSVALWDTRDNYGYTF,TGTGCCAGCAGCGTAGCCCTCTGGGACACGCGGGACAACTATGGCTACACCTTC
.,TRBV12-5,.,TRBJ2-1,CASGYQGLWEQFF,TGTGCTAGTGGTTACCAGGGTCTTTGGGAGCAGTTCTTC
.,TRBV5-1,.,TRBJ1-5,CASSPTGEPNQPQHF,TGCGCCAGCAGCCCAACCGGGGAGCCCAATCAGCCCCAGCATTTT
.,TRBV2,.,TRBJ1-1,CASSKERNTEAFF,TGTGCCAGCAGCAAAGAGCGGAACACTGAAGCTTTCTTT
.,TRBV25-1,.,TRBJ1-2,CASSELSIRPEGYTF,TGTGCCAGCAGTGAATTATCTATTAGGCCGGAGGGCTACACCTTC
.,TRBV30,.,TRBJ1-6,CAWSGDTASYNSPLHF,TGTGCCTGGAGTGGGGACACCGCCTCCTATAATTCACCCCTCCACTTT
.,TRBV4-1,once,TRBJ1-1,CASSPGRGAFF,TGCGCCAGCAGCCCGGGGAGGGGAGCTTTCTTT
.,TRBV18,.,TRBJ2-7,CASSLDSYEQYF,TGTGCCAGCTCACTGGACAGCTACGAGCAGTACTTC
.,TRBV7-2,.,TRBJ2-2,CASSLVRGVNTGELFF,TGTGCCAGCAGCTTAGTACGGGGAGTGAACACCGGGGAGCTGTTTTTT
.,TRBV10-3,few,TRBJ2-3,CAISDLDTQYF,TGTGCCATCAGTGACTTAGATACGCAGTATTTT
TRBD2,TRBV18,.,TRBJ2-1,CASSIGLAGYNEQFF,TGTGCCAGCTCAATAGGACTAGCGGGGTACAATGAGCAGTTCTTC
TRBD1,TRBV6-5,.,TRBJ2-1,CASRPGQGYNEQFF,TGTGCCAGCAGACCGGGACAGGGATACAATGAGCAGTTCTTC
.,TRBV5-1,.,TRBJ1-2,CASSSNLDGYTF,TGCGCCAGCAGCTCAAACCTAGATGGCTACACCTTC
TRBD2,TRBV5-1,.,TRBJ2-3,CASSSSPLAGGTISTDTQYF,TGCGCCAGCAGCTCATCCCCTCTAGCGGGGGGTACTATAAGCACAGATACGCAGTATTTT
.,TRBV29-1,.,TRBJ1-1,CSVVEGMTEAFF,TGCAGCGTTGTAGAGGGAATGACTGAAGCTTTCTTT
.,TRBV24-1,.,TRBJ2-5,CATSDPDGGWTQYF,TGTGCCACCAGTGACCCCGATGGGGGGTGGACCCAGTACTTC
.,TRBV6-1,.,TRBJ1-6,CASSEYGGRVNSPLHF,TGTGCCAGCAGTGAATATGGAGGGCGGGTGAATTCACCCCTCCACTTT
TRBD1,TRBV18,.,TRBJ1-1,CASSQGADSEAFF,TGTGCCAGCTCACAGGGGGCTGATAGTGAAGCTTTCTTT
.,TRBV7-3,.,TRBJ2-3,CASSLGGVGNTQYF,TGTGCCAGCAGCTTAGGTGGCGTCGGAAATACGCAGTATTTT
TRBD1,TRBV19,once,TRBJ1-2,CASSPGTGRPYGYTF,TGTGCCAGTAGTCCCGGGACAGGGCGACCTTATGGCTACACCTTC
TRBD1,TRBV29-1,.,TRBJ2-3,CSVITGGADTQYF,TGCAGCGTAATAACAGGGGGCGCGGATACGCAGTATTTT
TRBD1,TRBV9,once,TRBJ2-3,CASSVAPTGGTDTQYF,TGTGCCAGCAGCGTAGCCCCCACAGGGGGAACAGATACGCAGTATTTT
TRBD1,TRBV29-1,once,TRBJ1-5,CSVTEGAGFWGNQPQHF,TGCAGCGTCACCGAGGGGGCTGGTTTCTGGGGCAATCAGCCCCAGCATTTT
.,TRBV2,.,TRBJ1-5,CASITDPPRNQPQHF,TGTGCCAGCATAACAGATCCTCCCCGTAATCAGCCCCAGCATTTT
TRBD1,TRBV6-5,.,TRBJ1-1,CASSYDRANTEAFF,TGTGCCAGCAGTTACGACAGGGCAAACACTGAAGCTTTCTTT
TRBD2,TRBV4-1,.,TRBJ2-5,CASSLRTSGGQETQYF,TGCGCCAGCAGCCTCCGGACTAGCGGGGGCCAAGAGACCCAGTACTTC